This T cell receptor (beta chain) was captured in a study of read filtering for tumor transcriptome and immune sequencing. Findings and limits, study-wide: Approximately 82% of IR-seq clonotypes had a single read, yet these held 3% to 4% of reads.

Every patient had bone marrow sampled while the disease was active. The CDR3 is 12 amino acids. Germline V gene lookup returns CDR1 SEHNR and CDR2 FQNEAQ (reference sequence). The library was built from roughly 400 ng RNA with molecular barcoded adaptors for alpha/delta and beta/gamma chains. TCRdb re-called the reads through MiXCR, storing one row per CDR3 protein. This sample yields about 90,000 distinct CDR3 sequences, of which 12% are seen a single time; 15% belongs to the top ten. Concerning this clonotype itself: Its antigen is as yet unknown. The junction departs from the called germline gene at one end, perhaps through a read error.

The receptor was derived from a donor at least 40 years old with multiple myeloma. The chain links TRBV7-9 to TRBJ2-1; 7 bases are shared with TRBD2. The source material was a population of CD138-negative cells sorted from bone marrow. Here the CDR3 reads CAGSGDANEQFF. DNA for the CDR3: TGTGCCGGCAGCGGGGACGCCAATGAGCAGTTCTTC.